These T cell receptor beta chains were read from a single sample in a study of T cell responses to AZD1222 COVID-19 vaccine. Clones were read by immunoSEQ multiplex PCR, and TCRdb kept only the in-frame ones, dropping some. The repertoire holds about 84,000 clones, with about 93% as singletons. The sequencing here drew on peripheral blood, taken 28 days after the second AZD1222 dose. The receptors stem from an adult who received the AZD1222 COVID-19 vaccine. Both conserved end residues are part of each CDR3. The order of the fields is J gene, clone size, D gene, V gene, CDR3 protein, CDR3 DNA. The D gene is left open where the match is weak. A row's size may be missing; if present it is once, few, many or a size class.

J: TRBJ2-1; size: .; D: .; V: TRBV15; CDR3: CATSRALGAYNEQFF; DNA: TGTGCCACCAGCAGAGCGTTGGGGGCCTACAATGAGCAGTTCTTC
J: TRBJ2-3; size: .; D: .; V: TRBV28; CDR3: CASSLEDTDTQYF; DNA: TGTGCCAGCAGTTTAGAGGACACAGATACGCAGTATTTT
J: TRBJ1-1; size: .; D: TRBD1; V: TRBV7-3; CDR3: CASSFRGPAEAFF; DNA: TGTGCCAGCAGCTTTAGGGGGCCTGCTGAAGCTTTCTTT
J: TRBJ2-7; size: .; D: TRBD2; V: TRBV11-2; CDR3: CASSEGLAPYEQYF; DNA: TGTGCCAGCAGCGAAGGACTAGCGCCCTATGAGCAGTACTTC
J: TRBJ1-5; size: .; D: TRBD1; V: TRBV9; CDR3: CASSGGQGNQPQHF; DNA: TGTGCCAGCAGCGGAGGACAGGGCAATCAGCCCCAGCATTTT
J: TRBJ1-5; size: once; D: TRBD1; V: TRBV2; CDR3: CASSGGQGVNQPQHF; DNA: TGTGCCAGCAGCGGGGGACAGGGGGTCAATCAGCCCCAGCATTTT
J: TRBJ2-1; size: once; D: TRBD2; V: TRBV25-1; CDR3: CASSPGLPYNEQFF; DNA: TGTGCCAGCAGTCCGGGACTACCCTACAATGAGCAGTTCTTC
J: TRBJ1-2; size: .; D: .; V: TRBV5-3; CDR3: CARSLGGKYFDCDGYTF; DNA: TGTGCCAGAAGCTTGGGCGGCAAGTACTTTGATTGTGATGGCTACACCTTC
J: TRBJ1-3; size: .; D: TRBD1; V: TRBV5-1; CDR3: CASSVGQVLSGNTIYF; DNA: TGCGCCAGCAGCGTGGGACAGGTTCTCTCTGGAAACACCATATATTTT
J: TRBJ2-1; size: .; D: .; V: TRBV6-6; CDR3: CASSDDIGEQFF; DNA: TGTGCCAGCAGTGACGATATCGGTGAGCAGTTCTTC
J: TRBJ2-1; size: .; D: TRBD2; V: TRBV5-1; CDR3: CASSDASSGYYNEQFF; DNA: TGCGCCAGCAGCGACGCCTCTAGCGGGTATTACAATGAGCAGTTCTTC
J: TRBJ1-2; size: .; D: TRBD1; V: TRBV10-3; CDR3: CAISAGGNYGYTF; DNA: TGTGCCATCAGTGCAGGGGGCAACTATGGCTACACCTTC
J: TRBJ1-5; size: .; D: .; V: TRBV5-1; CDR3: CASSLEGGEQPQHF; DNA: TGCGCCAGCAGCTTGGAGGGAGGGGAGCAGCCCCAGCATTTT
J: TRBJ1-5; size: once; D: TRBD1; V: TRBV28; CDR3: CASSLAGGVNQPQHF; DNA: TGTGCCAGCAGCTTGGCAGGGGGCGTCAATCAGCCCCAGCATTTT
J: TRBJ2-1; size: few; D: .; V: TRBV7-8; CDR3: CASSSPMGARQHYNEQFF; DNA: TGTGCCAGCAGCTCACCAATGGGGGCCCGACAGCATTACAATGAGCAGTTCTTC
J: TRBJ2-3; size: .; D: TRBD2; V: TRBV7-6; CDR3: CASSSTSGGVDTQYF; DNA: TGTGCCAGCAGCTCCACTAGCGGGGGGGTTGATACGCAGTATTTT
J: TRBJ1-1; size: .; D: TRBD1; V: TRBV5-1; CDR3: CASSWYRGNTEAFF; DNA: TGCGCCAGCAGCTGGTACAGGGGGAACACTGAAGCTTTCTTT
J: TRBJ2-2; size: .; D: TRBD1; V: TRBV7-9; CDR3: CASSLSGQFLAGELFF; DNA: TGTGCCAGCAGCTTATCGGGACAGTTTTTGGCCGGGGAGCTGTTTTTT